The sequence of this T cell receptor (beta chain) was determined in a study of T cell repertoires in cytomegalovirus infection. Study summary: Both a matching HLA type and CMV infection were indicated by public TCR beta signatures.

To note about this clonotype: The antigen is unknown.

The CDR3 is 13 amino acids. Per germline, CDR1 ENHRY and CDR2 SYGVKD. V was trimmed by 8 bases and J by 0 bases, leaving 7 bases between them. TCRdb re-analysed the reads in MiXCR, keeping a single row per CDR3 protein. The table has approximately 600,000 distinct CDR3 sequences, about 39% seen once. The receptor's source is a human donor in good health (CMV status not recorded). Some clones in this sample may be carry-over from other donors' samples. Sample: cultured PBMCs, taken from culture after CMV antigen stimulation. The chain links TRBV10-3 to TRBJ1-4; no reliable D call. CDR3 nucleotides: TGTGCCATCGCCCCGACAACTAATGAAAAACTGTTTTTT. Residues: CAIAPTTNEKLFF.